This TCR beta chain was sequenced for a study of T cells in Graves' hyperthyroidism and ophthalmopathy. Template material for amplifying TCR beta CDR3 regions consisted of RNA transcripts. RT-PCR in the first round (using the HTBI primer set) targeted the TCR CDR3. TCRdb reprocessed the multiplex PCR reads via MiXCR and lists one record per CDR3 protein. The top ten hold roughly 35% of the sample, which has 350,000 or so distinct CDR3 sequences, approximately 18% seen once. Investigators excluded patients with uncontrolled infection, other autoimmune disease, pregnancy or lactation. V lost 9 bases and J 2 bases, leaving 13 bases between the germline ends. The CDR3 is 13 residues long.

The chain is built from TRBV12-3 or TRBV12-4 and TRBJ1-1; unclear D gene. The source of this sequence is a young woman with Graves' hyperthyroidism that later progressed to Graves' ophthalmopathy. Material: blood. The CDR3 protein is CASQFGENTEAFF. The CDR3, as DNA: TGTGCCAGTCAGTTCGGGGAAAACACTGAAGCTTTCTTT.